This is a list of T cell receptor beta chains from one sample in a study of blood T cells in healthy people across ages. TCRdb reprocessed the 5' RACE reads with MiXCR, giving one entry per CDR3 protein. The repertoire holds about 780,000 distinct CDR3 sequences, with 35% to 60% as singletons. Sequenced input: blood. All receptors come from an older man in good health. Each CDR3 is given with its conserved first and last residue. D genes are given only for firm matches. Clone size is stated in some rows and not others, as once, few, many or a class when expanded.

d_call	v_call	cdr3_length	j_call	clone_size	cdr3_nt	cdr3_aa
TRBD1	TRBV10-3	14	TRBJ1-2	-	TGTGCCATCAATGGACAGGCTGATAACTATGGCTACACCTTC	CAINGQADNYGYTF
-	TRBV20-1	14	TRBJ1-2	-	TGCAGTGCTAGCCCCCCCGGGAACCCCTATGGCTACACCTTC	CSASPPGNPYGYTF
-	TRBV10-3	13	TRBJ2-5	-	TGTGCCATCAGTAGCAGGGGAGAGGAGACCCAGTACTTC	CAISSRGEETQYF
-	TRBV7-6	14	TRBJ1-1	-	TGTGCCAGCAGCCTGGGACACCTGAACACTGAAGCTTTCTTT	CASSLGHLNTEAFF
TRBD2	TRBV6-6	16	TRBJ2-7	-	TGTGCCAGCAGCCGACGACTAGCGGGAGATATCTTCGAGCAGTACTTC	CASSRRLAGDIFEQYF
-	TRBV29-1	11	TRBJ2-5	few	TGCAGCGTTGATGCCTACAATGAGCAGTACTTC	CSVDAYNEQYF
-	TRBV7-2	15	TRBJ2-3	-	TGTGCCAGCAGCTTAGAGGTCTGGAGGGGGGGTACGCAGTATTTT	CASSLEVWRGGTQYF
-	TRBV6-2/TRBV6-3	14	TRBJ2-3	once	TGTGCCAGCAGTTGGGGGGATTGGACAGATACGCAGTATTTT	CASSWGDWTDTQYF
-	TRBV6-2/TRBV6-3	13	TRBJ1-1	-	TGTGCCAGCAGTGTGGCGGAGAACACTGAAGCTTTCTTT	CASSVAENTEAFF
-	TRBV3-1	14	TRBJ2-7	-	TGTGCCAGCAGCCAAGGTTACGGGGCTCTCGAGCAGTACTTC	CASSQGYGALEQYF
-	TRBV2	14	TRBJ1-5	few	TGTGCCAGCCACTCGGCGGGAACAAATCAGCCCCAGCATTTT	CASHSAGTNQPQHF
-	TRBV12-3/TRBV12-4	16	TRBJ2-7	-	TGTGCCAGCAGTCCAAGGGGGGGGTGGACAGACAATGAGCAGTACTTC	CASSPRGGWTDNEQYF
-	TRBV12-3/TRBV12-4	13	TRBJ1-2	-	TGTGCCAGCAGTTCGAGGAGGGGTTATGGCTACACCTTC	CASSSRRGYGYTF
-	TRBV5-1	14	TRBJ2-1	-	TGCGCCAGCAGCTACGACGGGGGTAGCAATGAGCAGTTCTTC	CASSYDGGSNEQFF
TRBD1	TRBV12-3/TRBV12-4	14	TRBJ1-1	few	TGTGCCAGCAGTCGTGGACAGGGGCGCACTGAAGCTTTCTTT	CASSRGQGRTEAFF
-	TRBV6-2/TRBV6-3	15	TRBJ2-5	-	TGTGCCAGCGGCAGGGGATACGTTACACAAGAGACCCAGTACTTC	CASGRGYVTQETQYF
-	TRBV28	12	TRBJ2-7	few	TGTGCCAGCAGTTTACCCCGGGATGAGCAGTACTTC	CASSLPRDEQYF
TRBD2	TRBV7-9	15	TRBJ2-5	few	TGTGCCAGCAGCTTAGATAAACTAGCGGGAGAGACCCAGTACTTC	CASSLDKLAGETQYF
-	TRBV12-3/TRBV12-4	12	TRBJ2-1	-	TGTGCCAGCAGCCCTTCCGTGGGTGAGCAGTTCTTC	CASSPSVGEQFF
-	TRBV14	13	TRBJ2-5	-	TGTGCCAGCAACCAGATCGAGTCGGGGGCCCAGTACTTC	CASNQIESGAQYF
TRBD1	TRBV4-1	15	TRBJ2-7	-	TGCGCCAGCAGCCCTTCAGGGGGCACTACCTACGAGCAGTACTTC	CASSPSGGTTYEQYF
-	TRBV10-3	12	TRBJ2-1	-	TGTGCCATCAGTGAGGGTTTAGCTGAGCAGTTCTTC	CAISEGLAEQFF
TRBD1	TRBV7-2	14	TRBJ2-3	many	TGTGCCAGCAGACGACAGGGGGCCTCAGATACGCAGTATTTT	CASRRQGASDTQYF
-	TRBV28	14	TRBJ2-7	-	TGTGCCAGCAGTTGGGGGGACAGTAGCCACGAGCAGTACTTC	CASSWGDSSHEQYF
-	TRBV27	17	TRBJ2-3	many	TGTGCCAGCAGTTTGGTGGGAGGTACCCAGCCCACAGATACGCAGTATTTT	CASSLVGGTQPTDTQYF
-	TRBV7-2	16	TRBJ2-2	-	TGTGCCAGCAGCTTAGCGGGAGCCCTGAACACCGGGGAGCTGTTTTTT	CASSLAGALNTGELFF